These T cell receptor beta chains were read from a single sample in a study of CD8+CD57+ T cells in acquired aplastic anemia. TCRdb re-derived calls from the reads in MiXCR, one entry per CDR3 protein. The table includes roughly 150,000 distinct CDR3 sequences, around half detected once. The material sequenced was sorted CD4+, CD8+, or CD8+CD57+ T cells (not recorded which) from PBMCs. These receptors were obtained from a human donor with aplastic anemia. Each CDR3 is given with its conserved first and last residue. Each record gives: CDR3 DNA, CDR3 protein, V gene, D gene, J gene, clone size. The D gene is left open where the match is weak. The size entry is marked missing in some rows and otherwise reads once, few, many or a size class.

DNA: TGTGCCAGCAGGCCCACTAGCGGGGGCCGACGGGAGACCCAGTACTTC; CDR3: CASRPTSGGRRETQYF; V: TRBV6-1; D: TRBD2; J: TRBJ2-5; size: many
DNA: TGTGCCAGCAGGAACACTCTAGCGGGAGGCAAAAACATTCAGTACTTC; CDR3: CASRNTLAGGKNIQYF; V: TRBV11-2; D: TRBD2; J: TRBJ2-4; size: many
DNA: TGTGCCAGCAGGACAGGGGGCAATCAGCCCCAGCATTTT; CDR3: CASRTGGNQPQHF; V: TRBV27; D: TRBD1; J: TRBJ1-5; size: NA
DNA: TGTGCCAGCAGTGATAGAGTGGGCTACACCTTC; CDR3: CASSDRVGYTF; V: TRBV6-1; D: NA; J: TRBJ1-2; size: many
DNA: TGTGCCAGTTCGGGGGACAGAACCACAAGTTCACCCCTCCACTTT; CDR3: CASSGDRTTSSPLHF; V: TRBV19; D: TRBD1; J: TRBJ1-6; size: NA
DNA: TGTGCCAGCAGCTCAACGGGACAGGGAACAGATACGCAGTATTTT; CDR3: CASSSTGQGTDTQYF; V: TRBV11-2; D: TRBD1; J: TRBJ2-3; size: few
DNA: TGTGCCAGCAGCCCGGGAACCTACGAGCAGTACTTC; CDR3: CASSPGTYEQYF; V: TRBV9; D: NA; J: TRBJ2-7; size: NA
DNA: TGTGCCAGCAGCTTCCGGGATCCCCTTTCGCCCCAGCATTTT; CDR3: CASSFRDPLSPQHF; V: TRBV7-2; D: NA; J: TRBJ1-5; size: many
DNA: TGCAGCGTGCTAAAAGGGGGGAAGGGGCAGTACTTC; CDR3: CSVLKGGKGQYF; V: TRBV29-1; D: NA; J: TRBJ2-7; size: NA
DNA: TGTGCCACCAGCAGGGCCCAGGGGACTTCTGGCTACACCTTC; CDR3: CATSRAQGTSGYTF; V: TRBV15; D: NA; J: TRBJ1-2; size: NA
DNA: TGTGCCTGCAGCCTACTGGACAGGGGAAACAATCAGCCCCAGCATTTT; CDR3: CACSLLDRGNNQPQHF; V: TRBV7-8; D: TRBD1; J: TRBJ1-5; size: NA
DNA: TGTGCCAGCAGCCGAGAGGGACAGGGGAATTCACCCCTCCACTTT; CDR3: CASSREGQGNSPLHF; V: TRBV3-1; D: TRBD1; J: TRBJ1-6; size: many
DNA: TGTGCCAGCAGCCAAGATCGGACTAGCGGCACAGATACGCAGTATTTT; CDR3: CASSQDRTSGTDTQYF; V: TRBV4-2; D: TRBD2; J: TRBJ2-3; size: many
DNA: TGTGCCAGCAGAGGGTACGGTGAAGCTTTCTTT; CDR3: CASRGYGEAFF; V: TRBV12-3/TRBV12-4; D: NA; J: TRBJ1-1; size: many
DNA: TGTGCCAGCAGCTTGGACGGGTACACCATATATTTT; CDR3: CASSLDGYTIYF; V: TRBV7-2; D: NA; J: TRBJ1-3; size: NA
DNA: TGTGCCAGCAGTGATGGGGAGGTCAGGGAAGCTTTCTTT; CDR3: CASSDGEVREAFF; V: TRBV6-2/TRBV6-3; D: NA; J: TRBJ1-1; size: NA
DNA: TGTGCCAGTAAGGGGACTAGCGGGATGGTAGATACGCAGTATTTT; CDR3: CASKGTSGMVDTQYF; V: TRBV19; D: TRBD2; J: TRBJ2-3; size: NA
DNA: TGTGCCAGCAGTGAAGCTCGAAGCGGAGTCGGGGAGCTGTTTTTT; CDR3: CASSEARSGVGELFF; V: TRBV2; D: NA; J: TRBJ2-2; size: NA
DNA: TGTGCCAGCAGCGCGGGACAGGGTGGTGGGTACGAGCAGTACTTC; CDR3: CASSAGQGGGYEQYF; V: TRBV7-8; D: TRBD1; J: TRBJ2-7; size: NA